The 21 T cell receptor beta chains listed next were all sequenced from one sample in a study of T cell responses to AZD1222 COVID-19 vaccine. The assay was immunoSEQ multiplex PCR, and TCRdb's table has in-frame clones only and misses some. Of roughly 80,000 clones detected, 88% appear once; the ten largest clones hold around 4.5%. The sequencing here drew on peripheral blood, taken on day 0 of MenACWY control vaccination. The receptors here all came from an adult in good health.

The chain couples TRBV27 to TRBJ1-1; TRBD1 is a possible D gene (5 bases). Per germline, CDR1 MNHEY and CDR2 SMNVEV (reference sequence). V gave up 4 bases and J gave up 0 bases, with 12 bases separating them. The CDR3 contains 15 residues. The CDR3 region has the DNA TGTGCCAGCAGTTCCACCCTCAGGGTGAACACTGAAGCTTTCTTT. It translates to CASSSTLRVNTEAFF.

The chain is built from TRBV5-6 and TRBJ2-1, with 7 nucleotides matching TRBD1. Looked up from germline, CDR1 is SGHDT and CDR2 is YYEEEE. The CDR3 sequence is 16 residues long. V trimming: 0 bases; J trimming: 10 bases; junction bases outside the gene matches: 13. Here the CDR3 reads CASSLGYTGARREQFF. CDR3 in DNA: TGTGCCAGCAGCTTGGGATATACAGGGGCTAGGAGGGAGCAGTTCTTC.

The CDR3 loop reads CASSVSRETQYF. The CDR3 DNA sequence: TGTGCCAGCAGCGTATCAAGAGAGACCCAGTACTTC. This chain uses TRBV7-2 with TRBJ2-5; unclear D gene. This CDR3 is built from 12 residues. Germline lookup yields CDR1 SGHTA and CDR2 FQGNSA. V was shortened by 5 bases and J by 4 bases, with 8 bases between the two germline ends.

The chain uses TRBV9 and TRBJ2-2; D is undetermined. CDR3 length equals 13 residues. V lost 0 bases and J 3 bases, leaving 3 bases between the germline ends. Germline CDR1 SGDLS, CDR2 YYNGEE. In nucleotides, the CDR3 is TGTGCCAGCAGCGTAGGGGACACCGGGGAGCTGTTTTTT. Translated: CASSVGDTGELFF.

This clone has just one count. The chain employs TRBV10-3 and TRBJ2-3, with TRBD1 matching 9 bases. There are 15 residues in the CDR3. V lost 4 bases and J lost 4; bases outside the gene matches: 6. Germline V gives CDR1 ENHRY, CDR2 SYGVKD. The CDR3 loop reads CAISVNRGQPDTQYF. CDR3 bases: TGTGCCATCAGTGTCAACAGGGGGCAGCCAGATACGCAGTATTTT.

The chain has TRBV19 and TRBJ1-2; 8 nucleotides match TRBD1. The CDR3 is 14 amino acids. V trimming: 7 bases; J trimming: 8 bases; junction bases outside the gene matches: 12. CDR1 and CDR2 from the germline V gene are LNHDA and SQIVND (reference sequence). The chain's CDR3 is CASISGTGSGGYTF. The CDR3 region has the DNA TGTGCCAGTATCTCCGGGACAGGAAGTGGGGGCTACACCTTC.

The chain couples TRBV28 to TRBJ2-1; D is ambiguous. This CDR3 has 15 residues. The V end was cut by 2 bases, the J end by 2 bases, with 10 bases between. The germline gives CDR1 MDHEN, CDR2 SYDVKM. CDR3 sequence: CASSLELTPYNEQFF. The CDR3 DNA reads as TGTGCCAGCAGTTTAGAACTGACACCCTACAATGAGCAGTTCTTC.

This rearrangement joins TRBV4-3 to TRBJ2-2; possibly TRBD2 for D (5 bases). Between the trimmed V and J ends, which lost 4 bases and 4 bases, there was a span of 22 bases. Germline loops: CDR1 LGHNA, CDR2 YSLEER. The CDR3 runs to 18 residues. The CDR3, as DNA: TGCGCCAGCAGCCTCCAAGGACCGCGCCGGGGTGGCACCGGGGAGCTGTTTTTT. It translates to CASSLQGPRRGGTGELFF.

The J gene is TRBJ1-1, the V gene TRBV4-1; D gene uncertain. V lost 1 base and J lost 4, with 7 bases in between. The CDR3 has 13 residues. The germline CDR1 and CDR2 sequences are MGHRA and YSYEKL. The CDR3 sequence is CASSQALITEAFF. CDR3 bases: TGCGCCAGCAGCCAAGCGCTGATCACTGAAGCTTTCTTT.

The J gene is TRBJ1-2, the V gene TRBV29-1; D call uncertain. CDR1 and CDR2 from the germline V gene are SQVTM and ANQGSEA. The V gene lost 3 bases and the J gene lost 6 bases, with 8 bases spanning the gap. The CDR3 has 11 amino acids. CDR3 in DNA: TGCAGCGTTGACCCCGTTAATGGCTACACCTTC. The encoded protein is CSVDPVNGYTF.

V gene TRBV7-4 combines with J gene TRBJ2-7; 8 bases line up with TRBD2. The ends lost 1 base at V and 3 bases at J; junction bases unmatched: 8. The CDR3 totals 16 residues. Germline CDR1 and CDR2: SGHVT and SQSDAQ. CDR3 residues: CASSLGGSGTDYEQYF. CDR3 DNA sequence: TGTGCCAGCAGCTTAGGGGGTAGCGGGACCGACTACGAGCAGTACTTC.

This chain joins TRBV27 and TRBJ2-1, with D maybe TRBD2 (5 bases). Germline V lookup: CDR1 MNHEY, CDR2 SMNVEV (reference sequence). Trimming shortened V by 5 bases and J by 6 bases, and 20 bases separated the two germline ends. The CDR3 consists of 16 residues. The CDR3 DNA reads TGTGCCAGCAGTCCGAGAAAAATTGGGAGTTTCAATGAGCAGTTCTTC. This gives the protein CASSPRKIGSFNEQFF.

The chain has TRBV28 and TRBJ2-4; maybe TRBD2 (5 bases). V lost 1 base, J lost 2 bases, and 9 bases lay in between. Germline CDR1 reads MDHEN; CDR2 reads SYDVKM. The CDR3 sequence is 15 residues long. CDR3 nucleotides: TGTGCCAGCAGTTTATCGGGGATTCCCAAAAACATTCAGTACTTC. This translates into CASSLSGIPKNIQYF.

The rearrangement uses TRBV19 and TRBJ1-5, with 7 bases aligning to TRBD1. V gave up 5 bases and J gave up 5 bases; unmatched junction bases: 12. Germline V gives CDR1 LNHDA, CDR2 SQIVND (reference sequence). This CDR3 has 16 residues. Written as DNA, the CDR3 is TGTGCCAGTAGTCCTTGGGGAGGGGACAGTTATCAGCCCCAGCATTTT. Residues: CASSPWGGDSYQPQHF.

This rearrangement joins TRBV6-2 or TRBV6-3 to TRBJ2-3; D unclear. Trimming took off 0 bases at V and 5 bases at J, with 3 bases between the two ends. The CDR3 sequence is 12 residues long. Germline V lookup: CDR1 MNHEY, CDR2 SVGEGT. CDR3 amino acids: CASSYSKDTQYF. In DNA form, the CDR3 reads TGTGCCAGCAGTTACTCGAAAGATACGCAGTATTTT.

V and J are TRBV10-3 and TRBJ2-1; D call uncertain. V dropped 0 bases and J dropped 3 bases, with 9 bases sitting between them. The CDR3 loop spans 15 amino acids. In germline, CDR1 is ENHRY, CDR2 SYGVKD. DNA for the CDR3: TGTGCCATCAGTGAGTCAATGGTAAGCTACAATGAGCAGTTCTTC. It codes for CAISESMVSYNEQFF.

The CDR3 is CASREGARKTQYF. The CDR3 nucleotides are TGTGCCTCCAGAGAGGGGGCGAGGAAGACCCAGTACTTC. The genes are TRBV6-5 and TRBJ2-5, with TRBD1 matching over 7 bases. This CDR3 is 13 amino acids long. V was pared by 11 bases and J by 6 bases, with 12 bases of the junction left unmatched. Germline V lookup: CDR1 MNHEY, CDR2 SVGAGI.

V and J are TRBV7-9 and TRBJ2-1, with D possibly being TRBD2 (6 bases). The V gene's germline CDR1 is SEHNR and CDR2 FQNEAQ (reference sequence). Trimming shortened V by 1 base and J by 13 bases, and 11 bases separated the two germline ends. CDR3 length: 12 amino acids. CDR3 sequence reads: CASSLVDGTQFF. The CDR3 coding sequence is TGTGCCAGCAGCTTAGTGGACGGGACTCAGTTCTTC.

The chain uses TRBV18 and TRBJ2-7; TRBD1 matches 8 bases. The length of the CDR3 is 15 residues. Germline V gene lookup returns CDR1 KGHSH and CDR2 LQKENI. Losses at the gene ends were 3 bases for V and 5 bases for J; bases not matched to a gene: 9. CDR3 nucleotide sequence: TGTGCCAGCTCACCGTTAGCCGGGACAGGCAACGAGCAGTACTTC. It is translated as CASSPLAGTGNEQYF.

This clone was recorded a few times. The chain employs TRBV27 and TRBJ2-4; TRBD2 matches 8 bases. Germline CDR1 and CDR2: MNHEY and SMNVEV (reference sequence). The CDR3 length is 12 residues. The DNA of the CDR3 is TGTGTATGCGGGAGGCCCCTAAACATTCAGTACTTC. It is translated as CVCGRPLNIQYF.

This sequence joins TRBV3-1 (or the pseudogene TRBV3-2) and TRBJ1-2; 8 bases line up with TRBD1. Per the germline V gene, CDR1 is LGHDT and CDR2 is YNNKEL (reference sequence). V lost 3 bases and J lost 4; bases outside the gene matches: 7. The CDR3 is 15 amino acids. CDR3 in amino acids: CASSQGTGNFYGYTF. CDR3 sequence (DNA): TGTGCCAGCAGCCAGGGGACAGGAAACTTCTATGGCTACACCTTC.